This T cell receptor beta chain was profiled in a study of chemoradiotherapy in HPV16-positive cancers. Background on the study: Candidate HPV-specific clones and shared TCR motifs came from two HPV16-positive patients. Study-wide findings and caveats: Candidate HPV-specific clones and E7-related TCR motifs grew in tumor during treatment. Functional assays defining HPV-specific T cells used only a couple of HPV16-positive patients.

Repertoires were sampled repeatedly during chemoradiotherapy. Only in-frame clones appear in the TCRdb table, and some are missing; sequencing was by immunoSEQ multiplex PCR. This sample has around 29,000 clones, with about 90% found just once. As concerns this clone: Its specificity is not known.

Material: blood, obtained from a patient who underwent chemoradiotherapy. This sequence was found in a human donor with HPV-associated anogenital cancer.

The DNA for the CDR3 is TGTGCCAGCCCATCGACAGTCATACCCTATGGCTACACCTTC. Amino acids: CASPSTVIPYGYTF. The rearrangement uses TRBV27 and TRBJ1-2; tentative D call: TRBD1 (5 bases). This CDR3 has 14 amino acids. V was shortened by 8 bases and J by 4 bases, with 17 bases between the two germline ends. Germline values: CDR1 MNHEY, CDR2 SMNVEV (reference sequence).